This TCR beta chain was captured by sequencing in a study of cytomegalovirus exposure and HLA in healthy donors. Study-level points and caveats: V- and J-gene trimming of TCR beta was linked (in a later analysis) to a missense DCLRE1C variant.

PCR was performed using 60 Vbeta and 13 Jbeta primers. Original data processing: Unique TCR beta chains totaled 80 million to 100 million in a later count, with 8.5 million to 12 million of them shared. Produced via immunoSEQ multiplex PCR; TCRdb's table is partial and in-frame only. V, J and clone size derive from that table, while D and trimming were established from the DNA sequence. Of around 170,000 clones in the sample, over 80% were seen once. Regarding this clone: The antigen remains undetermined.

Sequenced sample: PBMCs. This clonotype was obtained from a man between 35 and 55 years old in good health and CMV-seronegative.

The CDR3 bases are TGTGCCAGCACCGGACTAGCGGGAGGGCCAAGGGGCGAGCAGTACTTC. This gives the protein CASTGLAGGPRGEQYF. The chain is built from TRBV6-4 and TRBJ2-7; the match to TRBD2 covers 15 bases. In germline, CDR1 is MRHNA, CDR2 SNTAGT. This CDR3 is 16 amino acids long. J lost 6 bases, V lost 7 bases, and 10 bases had no gene match.